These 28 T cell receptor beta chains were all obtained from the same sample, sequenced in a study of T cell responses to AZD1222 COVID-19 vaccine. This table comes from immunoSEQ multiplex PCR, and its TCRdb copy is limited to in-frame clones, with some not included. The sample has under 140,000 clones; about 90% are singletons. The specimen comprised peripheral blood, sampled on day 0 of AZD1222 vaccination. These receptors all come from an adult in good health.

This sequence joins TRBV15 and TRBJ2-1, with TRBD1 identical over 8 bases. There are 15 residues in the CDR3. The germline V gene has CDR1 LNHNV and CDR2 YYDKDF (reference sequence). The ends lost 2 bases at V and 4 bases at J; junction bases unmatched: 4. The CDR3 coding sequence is TGTGCCACCAGCAGACAGACAGGGGCGTACAATGAGCAGTTCTTC. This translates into CATSRQTGAYNEQFF.

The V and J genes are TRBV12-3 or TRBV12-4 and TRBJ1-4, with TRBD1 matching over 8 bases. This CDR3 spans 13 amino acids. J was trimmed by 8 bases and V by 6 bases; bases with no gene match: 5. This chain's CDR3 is CASRTDRAEKLFF. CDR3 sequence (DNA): TGTGCCAGCAGAACGGACAGGGCCGAAAAACTGTTTTTT.

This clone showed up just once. CDR3 sequence reads: CASSPDRGVTNEKLFF. The CDR3 DNA sequence: TGTGCCAGCAGCCCGGACAGGGGCGTCACTAATGAAAAACTGTTTTTT. The V and J genes are TRBV14 and TRBJ1-4, with TRBD1 matching 9 bases. The V gene end was trimmed by 4 bases and the J gene end by 2 bases; junction bases not matched to a gene: 5. CDR1 SGHDN and CDR2 FVKESK come from the germline V gene. CDR3 length equals 16 residues.

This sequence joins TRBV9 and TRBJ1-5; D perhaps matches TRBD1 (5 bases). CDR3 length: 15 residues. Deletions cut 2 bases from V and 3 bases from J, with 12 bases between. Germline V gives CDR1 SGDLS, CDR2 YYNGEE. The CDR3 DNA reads TGTGCCAGCAGCGTCGGGGGAAGTAACAATCAGCCCCAGCATTTT. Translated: CASSVGGSNNQPQHF.

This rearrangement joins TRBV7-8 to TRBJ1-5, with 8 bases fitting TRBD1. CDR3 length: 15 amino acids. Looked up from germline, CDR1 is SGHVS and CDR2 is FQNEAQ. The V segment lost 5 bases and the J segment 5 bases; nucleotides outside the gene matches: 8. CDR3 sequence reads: CASSDRTGRDQPQHF. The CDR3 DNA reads TGTGCCAGCAGCGACCGGACAGGGAGGGATCAGCCCCAGCATTTT.

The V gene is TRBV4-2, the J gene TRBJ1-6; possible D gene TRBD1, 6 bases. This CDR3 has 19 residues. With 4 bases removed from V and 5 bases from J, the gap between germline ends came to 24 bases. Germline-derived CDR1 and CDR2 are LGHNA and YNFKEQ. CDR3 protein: CASSPRWGREVLDNSPLHF. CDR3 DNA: TGTGCCAGCAGCCCCCGATGGGGGCGCGAAGTCTTAGATAATTCACCCCTCCACTTT.

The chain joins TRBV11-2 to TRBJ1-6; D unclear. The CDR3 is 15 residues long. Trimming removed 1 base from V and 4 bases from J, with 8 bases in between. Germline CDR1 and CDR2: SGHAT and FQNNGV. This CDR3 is CASSLGRPYNSPLHF. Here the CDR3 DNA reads TGTGCCAGCAGCTTAGGCAGGCCTTATAATTCACCCCTCCACTTT.

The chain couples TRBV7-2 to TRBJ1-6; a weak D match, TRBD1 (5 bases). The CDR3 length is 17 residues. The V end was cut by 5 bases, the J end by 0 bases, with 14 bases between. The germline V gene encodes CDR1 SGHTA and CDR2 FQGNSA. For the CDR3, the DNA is TGTGCCAGCAGCCGCCCCGGGGCCTACTCCTATAATTCACCCCTCCACTTT. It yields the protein CASSRPGAYSYNSPLHF.

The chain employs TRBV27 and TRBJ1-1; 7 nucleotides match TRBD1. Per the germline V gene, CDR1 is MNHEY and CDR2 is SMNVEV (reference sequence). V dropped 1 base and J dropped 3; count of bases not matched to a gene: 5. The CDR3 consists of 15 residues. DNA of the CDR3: TGTGCCAGCAGTTTATTCCAGGGGGGTGACACTGAAGCTTTCTTT. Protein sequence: CASSLFQGGDTEAFF.

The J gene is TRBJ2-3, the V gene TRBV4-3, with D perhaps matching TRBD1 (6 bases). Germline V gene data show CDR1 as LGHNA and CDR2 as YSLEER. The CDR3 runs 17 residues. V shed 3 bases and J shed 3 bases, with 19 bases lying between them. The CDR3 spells CASSQLGKQGFTDTQYF. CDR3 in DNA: TGCGCCAGCAGCCAGCTTGGGAAACAGGGTTTTACAGATACGCAGTATTTT.

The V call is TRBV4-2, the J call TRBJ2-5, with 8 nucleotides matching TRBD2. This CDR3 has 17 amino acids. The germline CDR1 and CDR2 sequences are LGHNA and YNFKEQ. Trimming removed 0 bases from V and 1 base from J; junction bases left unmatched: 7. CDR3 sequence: CASSQDRASGGQETQYF. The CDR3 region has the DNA TGTGCCAGCAGCCAAGACCGGGCCAGCGGGGGCCAAGAGACCCAGTACTTC.

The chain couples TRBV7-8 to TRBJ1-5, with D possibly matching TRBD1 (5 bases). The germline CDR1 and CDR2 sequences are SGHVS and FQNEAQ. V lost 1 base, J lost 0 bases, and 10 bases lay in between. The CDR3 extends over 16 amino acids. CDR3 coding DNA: TGTGCCAGCAGCTTAGTCCTGGGGCGTAGCAATCAGCCCCAGCATTTT. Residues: CASSLVLGRSNQPQHF.

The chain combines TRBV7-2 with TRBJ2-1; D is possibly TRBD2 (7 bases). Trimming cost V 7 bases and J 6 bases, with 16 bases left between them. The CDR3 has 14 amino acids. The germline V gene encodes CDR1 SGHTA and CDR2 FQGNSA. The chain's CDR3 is CASKRGGGSNEQFF. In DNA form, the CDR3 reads TGTGCCAGCAAAAGGGGGGGCGGGAGCAATGAGCAGTTCTTC.

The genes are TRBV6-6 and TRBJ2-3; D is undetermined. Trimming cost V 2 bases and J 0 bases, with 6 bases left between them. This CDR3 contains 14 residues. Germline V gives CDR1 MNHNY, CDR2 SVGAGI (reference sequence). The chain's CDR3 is CASSYDPSTDTQYF. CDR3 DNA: TGTGCCAGCAGTTACGACCCGAGCACAGATACGCAGTATTTT.

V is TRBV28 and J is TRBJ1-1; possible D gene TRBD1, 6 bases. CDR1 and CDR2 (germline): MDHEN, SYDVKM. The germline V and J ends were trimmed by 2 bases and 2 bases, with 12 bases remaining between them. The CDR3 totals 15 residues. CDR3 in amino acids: CASSLPDRTNTEAFF. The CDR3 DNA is TGTGCCAGCAGTTTACCCGACAGGACTAACACTGAAGCTTTCTTT.

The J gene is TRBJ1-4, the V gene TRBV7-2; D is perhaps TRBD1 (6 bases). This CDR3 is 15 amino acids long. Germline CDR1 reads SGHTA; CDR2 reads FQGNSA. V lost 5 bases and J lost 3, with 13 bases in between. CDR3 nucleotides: TGTGCCAGCAGCATACAGGGACTGCCTAATGAAAAACTGTTTTTT. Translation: CASSIQGLPNEKLFF.

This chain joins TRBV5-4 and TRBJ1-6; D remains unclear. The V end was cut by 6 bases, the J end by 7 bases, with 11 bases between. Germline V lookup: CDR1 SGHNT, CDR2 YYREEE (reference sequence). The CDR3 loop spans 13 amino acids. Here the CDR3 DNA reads TGTGCCAGCACCGTTCTTGGGAATTCACCCCTCCACTTT. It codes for CASTVLGNSPLHF.

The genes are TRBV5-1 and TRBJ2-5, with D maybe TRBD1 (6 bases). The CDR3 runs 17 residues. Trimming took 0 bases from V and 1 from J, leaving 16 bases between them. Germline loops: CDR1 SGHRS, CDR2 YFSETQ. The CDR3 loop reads CASSLDGSGAFQETQYF. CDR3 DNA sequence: TGCGCCAGCAGCTTGGATGGGTCAGGGGCATTCCAAGAGACCCAGTACTTC.

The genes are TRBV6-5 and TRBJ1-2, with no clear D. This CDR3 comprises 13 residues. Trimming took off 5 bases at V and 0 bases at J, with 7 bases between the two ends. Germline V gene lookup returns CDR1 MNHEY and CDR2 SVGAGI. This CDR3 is CASSRAANYGYTF. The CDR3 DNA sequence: TGTGCCAGCAGTAGGGCGGCTAACTATGGCTACACCTTC.

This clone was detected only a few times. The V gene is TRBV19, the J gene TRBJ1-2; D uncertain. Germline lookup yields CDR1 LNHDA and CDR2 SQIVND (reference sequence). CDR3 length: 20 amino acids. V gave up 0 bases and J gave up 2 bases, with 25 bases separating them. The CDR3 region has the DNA TGTGCCAGTAGTATAGATCGCGTTCGACGTGGGGTAGAGACGAACTATGGCTACACCTTC. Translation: CASSIDRVRRGVETNYGYTF.

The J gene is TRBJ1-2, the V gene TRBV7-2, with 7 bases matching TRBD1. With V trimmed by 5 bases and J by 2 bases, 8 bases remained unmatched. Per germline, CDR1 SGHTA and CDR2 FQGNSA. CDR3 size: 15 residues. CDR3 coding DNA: TGTGCCAGCAGCACAGGGGCCCCGACAAACTATGGCTACACCTTC. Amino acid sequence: CASSTGAPTNYGYTF.

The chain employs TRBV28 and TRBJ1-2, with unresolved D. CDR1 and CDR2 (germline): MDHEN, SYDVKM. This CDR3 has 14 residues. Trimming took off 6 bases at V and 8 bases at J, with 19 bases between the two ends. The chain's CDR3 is CASRIQWPRRGYTF. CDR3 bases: TGTGCCAGCAGGATACAGTGGCCGCGCAGAGGCTACACCTTC.

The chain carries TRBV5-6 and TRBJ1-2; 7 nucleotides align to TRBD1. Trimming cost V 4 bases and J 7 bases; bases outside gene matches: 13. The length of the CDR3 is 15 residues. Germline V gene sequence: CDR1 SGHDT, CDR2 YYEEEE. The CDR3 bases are TGTGCCAGCAGCCTGGGGACAGCCCAATTCAGTGGCTACACCTTC. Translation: CASSLGTAQFSGYTF. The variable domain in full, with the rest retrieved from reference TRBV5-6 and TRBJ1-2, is DAGVTQSPTHLIKTRGQQVTLRCSPKSGHDTVSWYQQALGQGPQFIFQYYEEEERQRGNFPDRFSGHQFPNYSSELNVNALLLGDSALYLCASSLGTAQFSGYTFGSGTRLTVV.

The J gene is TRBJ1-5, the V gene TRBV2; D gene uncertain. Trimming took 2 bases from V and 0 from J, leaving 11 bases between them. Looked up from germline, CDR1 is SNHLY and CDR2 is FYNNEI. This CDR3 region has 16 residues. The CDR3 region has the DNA TGTGCCAGCAGTGAACGCGGGCAGCCTAGCAATCAGCCCCAGCATTTT. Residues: CASSERGQPSNQPQHF.

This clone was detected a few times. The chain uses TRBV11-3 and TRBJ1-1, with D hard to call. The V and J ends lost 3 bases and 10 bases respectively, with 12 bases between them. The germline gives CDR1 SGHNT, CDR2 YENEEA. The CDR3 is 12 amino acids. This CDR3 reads CASSFPGSRAFF. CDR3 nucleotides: TGTGCCAGCAGCTTCCCTGGGTCGCGAGCTTTCTTT.

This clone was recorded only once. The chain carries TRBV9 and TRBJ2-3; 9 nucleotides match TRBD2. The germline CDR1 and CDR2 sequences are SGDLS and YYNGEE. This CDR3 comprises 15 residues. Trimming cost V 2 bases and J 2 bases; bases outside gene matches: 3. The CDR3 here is CASSVSGGTTDTQYF. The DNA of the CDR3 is TGTGCCAGCAGCGTCAGCGGGGGGACCACAGATACGCAGTATTTT.

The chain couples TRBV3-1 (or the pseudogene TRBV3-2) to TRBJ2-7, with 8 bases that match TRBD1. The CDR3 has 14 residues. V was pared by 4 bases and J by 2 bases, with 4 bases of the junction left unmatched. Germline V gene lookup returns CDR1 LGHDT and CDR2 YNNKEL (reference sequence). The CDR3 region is CASSPYRGTYEQYF. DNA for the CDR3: TGTGCCAGCAGCCCCTACAGGGGGACCTACGAGCAGTACTTC.

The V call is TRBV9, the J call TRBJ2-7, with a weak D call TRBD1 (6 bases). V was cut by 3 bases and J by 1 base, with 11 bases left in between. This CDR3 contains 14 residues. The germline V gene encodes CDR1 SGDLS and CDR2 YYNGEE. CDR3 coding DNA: TGTGCCAGCAGCGGAAAAGGGGGATCCTACGAGCAGTACTTC. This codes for CASSGKGGSYEQYF.